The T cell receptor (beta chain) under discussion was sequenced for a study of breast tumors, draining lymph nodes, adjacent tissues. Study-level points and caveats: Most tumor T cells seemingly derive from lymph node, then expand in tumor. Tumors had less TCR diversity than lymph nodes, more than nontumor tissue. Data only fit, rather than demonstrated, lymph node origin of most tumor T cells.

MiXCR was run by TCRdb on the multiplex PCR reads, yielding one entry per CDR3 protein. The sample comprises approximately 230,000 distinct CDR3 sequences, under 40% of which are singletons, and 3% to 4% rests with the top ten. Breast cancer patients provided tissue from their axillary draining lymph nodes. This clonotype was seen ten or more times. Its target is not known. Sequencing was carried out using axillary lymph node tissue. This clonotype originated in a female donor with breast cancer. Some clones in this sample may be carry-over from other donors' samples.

CDR3 in amino acids: CASSQQGGRNTIYF. The DNA for the CDR3 is TGTGCCAGCAGCCAACAGGGGGGACGAAACACCATATATTTT. This chain connects TRBV7-9 to TRBJ1-3; 8 bases line up with TRBD1. Trimming took 5 bases from V and 5 from J; bases not matched to a gene: 5. CDR3 length: 14 residues. Germline CDR1 reads SEHNR; CDR2 reads FQNEAQ (reference sequence).